This T cell receptor (beta chain) derives from a study of blood T cell repertoires in COVID-19 (dated by TCRdb to 2020 to 2021). At the level of the whole study: Samples from collaborators originated in the United States, Italy and Spain and spanned both the acute and convalescent phases of COVID-19. The prospective study material was composed of cDNA or gDNA derived from T cells, B-cell-depleted T cells, or PBMCs. Deeply sampled blood TCRbeta repertoires from subjects exposed to, actively infected with, or recovered from COVID-19 were included in the dataset. The repertoires were released in a freely available public database intended as a resource for research on the immune response to SARS-CoV-2. Samples came from the ongoing ImmuneRACE study (first 160 participants) plus 1,254 subjects from 6 global collaborators. The sample metadata nearly always contained a de-identified subject ID, COVID-19 status, age in years and sex. Where HLA class I and class II types were available, the types were taken from metadata supplied by the sample provider, not from assay-based typing.

The immunoSEQ Assay, a bias-controlled multiplex PCR, was used to amplify TCRbeta CDR3 regions from genomic DNA. Under the source paper's analysis protocol: The number of nucleated cells in each sample was estimated from the amplification of reference gene primers within the assay. To quantify the absolute abundance of each unique TCRbeta CDR3 rearrangement, sequence reads were collapsed and filtered. For each sample, productive Simpson clonality was calculated by taking the square root of Simpson's diversity index across productive rearrangements. TCRdb obtained this table from immuneACCESS and retained in-frame rearrangements with V and J assigned. These tables miss some clones; where compared with another copy, unresolved V genes account for less than half of the shortfall, and the remainder is unexplained. Clone size and the V and J calls come from that table; the DNA yielded D and trimming. This sample gives 90,000 or so clones in total; about 89% of them show up just once. Of the sample, 0.85% to 1.3% falls within the top ten clones.

Collaborating institutions collected whole blood in K2EDTA tubes following their own protocols. For TCRbeta analysis, collaborators shipped samples as frozen whole blood, isolated PBMCs, or DNA extracted from either of those sample types. For this clone: Its antigen is unknown. No base quality information exists; no much larger clone differs at one position.

V lost 2 bases and J lost 7 bases, and the count of bases not matched to a germline gene is 10. The CDR3 contains 16 residues, cysteine and phenylalanine counted. The retained sequence is limited to the CDR3, 48 bases, with the frame set at the first base. The germline V gene (reference sequence) supplies CDR1 LNHNV and CDR2 YYDKDF. Broad study findings and their caveats: The quantity of clinical and demographic metadata differed by source and by participant and was supplied without curation.

Specimen: peripheral blood. The clonotype originates from a human donor in a cohort sampled during active COVID-19. This chain joins TRBV15 to TRBJ2-5, with TRBD1 identical over 10 junction bases. The nucleotide sequence is given as TGTGCCACCAGCAGATCGCCGGGACAGGGGCCGGGGACCCAGTACTTC. Protein translation: CATSRSPGQGPGTQYF.